This entry concerns a single T cell receptor beta chain. No antigen is known for it. It has no much larger one-base neighbor in the sample; base qualities were not kept. These data are taken from a study of blood T cell repertoires in COVID-19 (dated by TCRdb to 2020 to 2021). About the study as a whole: Samples from collaborators originated in the United States, Italy and Spain and spanned both the acute and convalescent phases of COVID-19. The prospective study material was composed of cDNA or gDNA derived from T cells, B-cell-depleted T cells, or PBMCs. The dataset comprised deeply sampled blood TCRbeta repertoires from subjects exposed to, actively infected with, or recovered from COVID-19. The repertoires were made available in a free public database intended to serve as a resource for research on the immune response to SARS-CoV-2. Samples were obtained from the ongoing ImmuneRACE study (first 160 participants) and from 1,200 or so subjects provided by 6 global collaborators. Nearly every sample came with metadata listing a de-identified subject ID, COVID-19 status, age in years and sex. Where HLA class I and class II types were available, the types were taken from metadata supplied by the sample provider, not from assay-based typing.

In Seattle, one collaborating source enrolled patients while the infection was active and tracked those patients longitudinally over the course of disease. Each collaborating institution followed its own protocols to collect whole blood in K2EDTA tubes. Collaborator samples were shipped for TCRbeta analysis as frozen whole blood, isolated PBMCs, or DNA extracted from either sample type. TCRbeta CDR3 regions were amplified from genomic DNA using the immunoSEQ Assay, a bias-controlled multiplex PCR. The paper's data handling went like this. The number of nucleated cells in each sample was estimated by amplification of reference gene primers within the assay. Sequence reads were collapsed and filtered to measure the absolute abundance of every unique TCRbeta CDR3 rearrangement. For each sample, productive Simpson clonality was calculated by taking the square root of Simpson's diversity index across productive rearrangements. The immuneACCESS repertoire file appears here via TCRdb, limited to in-frame rearrangements. These files lack a portion of the clones; in checked studies, under half of the deficit traces to unresolved V genes, and the cause of the others is not known. V and J calls and clone size are as listed in that table; D and trimming were resolved from the DNA. The sample table records under 350,000 clones; roughly 90% of these occur just once. The ten biggest clones cover about 2% of the sample.

Summary of the overall study and its limitations: Clinical and demographic metadata were provided uncurated, with the amount varying by source and participant.

For CDR1 and CDR2, the germline V gene lists SNHLY and FYNNEI. V drops 10 bases and J drops 4 bases, leaving 16 bases in between. Taken from cysteine to phenylalanine, the CDR3 has 13 residues. Of the read, only the CDR3 DNA is kept; its 39 bases are in frame from base 1. The clonotype comes from a woman between 25 and 40 years old with COVID-19, enrolled during active disease. The rearrangement joined TRBV2 to TRBJ1-1; the D gene remains uncertain. Sequencing input: peripheral blood. The DNA sequence reads TGTGCCACCACAAGATCTCAGTTCACTGAAGCTTTCTTT. Translated, it gives CATTRSQFTEAFF.